The T cell receptor beta chain described here comes from a study of blood T cell repertoires in COVID-19. Study-wide background: Samples representing acute and convalescent COVID-19 were sourced from the United States, Italy and Spain. Sources were T cells, B-cell-depleted T cells, or PBMCs; the material itself was cDNA or gDNA.

Clones were read by immunoSEQ multiplex PCR, and TCRdb kept only the in-frame ones, dropping some. Of approximately 400,000 clones listed, around four fifths were seen once; the top ten hold approximately 5%. Two consecutive negative NP/OP PCR tests, clearance, or resolved symptoms defined Cohort 3 recovery. Germline V gene data show CDR1 as LGHNA and CDR2 as YNFKEQ. CDR3 size: 14 residues. Trimming took 3 bases from V and 4 from J; bases not matched to a gene: 4. This rearrangement joins TRBV4-2 to TRBJ1-2; 8 nucleotides agree with TRBD1. Sample: PBMCs or T cells enriched from blood (not recorded which). This TCR derives from a woman aged 50 to 65 who had recovered from COVID-19. The CDR3 here is CASSQTGDPYGYTF. CDR3 in DNA: TGTGCCAGCAGCCAGACAGGGGATCCCTATGGCTACACCTTC.